This T cell receptor (beta chain) was found in a study of T-cell reconstitution after alpha-beta-depleted transplantation in children. This clonotype was seen many times. Using unique molecular identifiers, the investigators prepared the TCRbeta library. TCRdb called the PCR reads again in MiXCR, with one record for every CDR3 protein. The data contain 200,000 to 250,000 distinct CDR3 sequences, more than 10% of them seen just once; the ten biggest clones take up about 2.4%. CDR1 is DFQATT and CDR2 is SNEGSKA in the germline V gene (reference sequence). The CDR3 has 16 amino acids. The junction had 14 bases not matched to a gene; V was cut back by 4 bases and J by 2 bases.

Sample: PBMCs from the stem cell graft donor, taken from the stem cell graft. This clonotype was obtained from a human donor who donated a stem cell graft to a child with acute lymphoblastic leukemia. The chain couples TRBV20-1 to TRBJ2-7, with 7 bases identical to TRBD2. The CDR3 nucleotides are TGCAGTGCTACTCCCCTAGCGGAGGGAGGGACCTACGAGCAGTACTTC. Its translation is CSATPLAEGGTYEQYF.